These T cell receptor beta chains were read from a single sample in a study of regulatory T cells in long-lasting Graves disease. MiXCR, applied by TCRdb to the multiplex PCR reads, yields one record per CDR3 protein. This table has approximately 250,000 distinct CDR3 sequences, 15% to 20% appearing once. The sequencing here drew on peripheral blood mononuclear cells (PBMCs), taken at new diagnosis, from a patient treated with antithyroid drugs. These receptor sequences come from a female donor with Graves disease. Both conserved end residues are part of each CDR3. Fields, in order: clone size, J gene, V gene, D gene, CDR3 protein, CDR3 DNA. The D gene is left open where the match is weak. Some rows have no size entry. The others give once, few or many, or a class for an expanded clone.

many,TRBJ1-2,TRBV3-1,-,CASTSSRVGYSDGYTF,TGTGCCAGCACCTCAAGTAGGGTGGGTTATTCGGATGGCTACACCTTC
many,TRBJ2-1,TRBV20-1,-,CSARVRVGYNEQFF,TGCAGTGCTAGGGTGAGGGTGGGATACAATGAGCAGTTCTTC
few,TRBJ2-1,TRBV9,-,CASSPWITEGPEQFF,TGTGCCAGCAGCCCTTGGATAACAGAAGGTCCCGAGCAGTTCTTC
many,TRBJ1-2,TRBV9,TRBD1,CASSVSGTGDYGYTF,TGTGCCAGCAGCGTTTCCGGGACAGGGGACTATGGCTACACCTTC
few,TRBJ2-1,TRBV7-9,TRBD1,CASSRTGGVYNEQFF,TGTGCCAGCAGCCGAACAGGGGGAGTTTACAATGAGCAGTTCTTC
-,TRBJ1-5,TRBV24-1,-,CATSDGAGVSNQPQHF,TGTGCCACCAGTGATGGAGCGGGGGTCAGCAATCAGCCCCAGCATTTT
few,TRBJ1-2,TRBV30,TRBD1,CASDRVDYGYTF,TGTGCGTCGGACAGGGTTGACTATGGCTACACCTTC
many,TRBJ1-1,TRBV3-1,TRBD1,CASSPGQGNTEAFF,TGTGCCAGCAGCCCCGGACAGGGGAACACTGAAGCTTTCTTT
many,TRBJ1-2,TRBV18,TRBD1,CASTDRGKFGYTF,TGTGCCAGCACGGACAGGGGGAAGTTTGGCTACACCTTC
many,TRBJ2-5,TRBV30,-,CAWSKGEETQYF,TGTGCCTGGAGTAAGGGCGAAGAGACCCAGTACTTC
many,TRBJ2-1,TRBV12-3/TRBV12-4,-,CASSFPGAGEQFF,TGTGCCAGCAGTTTCCCGGGAGCCGGTGAGCAGTTCTTC
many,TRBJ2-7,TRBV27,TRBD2,CASSSLAGGTYEQYF,TGTGCCAGCAGTTCATTGGCGGGAGGCACCTACGAGCAGTACTTC
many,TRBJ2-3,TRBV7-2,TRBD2,CASSLLAGLATDTQYF,TGTGCCAGCAGCTTACTAGCGGGCTTAGCCACAGATACGCAGTATTTT
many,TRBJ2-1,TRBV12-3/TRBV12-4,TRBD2,CASSGGTSRYNEQFF,TGTGCCAGCAGTGGGGGGACTAGCCGATACAATGAGCAGTTCTTC
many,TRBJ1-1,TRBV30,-,CAWRTGIEAFF,TGTGCCTGGAGGACAGGAATTGAAGCTTTCTTT
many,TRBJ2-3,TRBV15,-,CATSPAAFLTADTQYF,TGTGCCACCAGCCCTGCGGCGTTTTTAACAGCAGATACGCAGTATTTT
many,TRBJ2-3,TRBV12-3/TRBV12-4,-,CASTPESLTDTQYF,TGTGCCAGCACCCCGGAGAGCCTTACAGATACGCAGTATTTT
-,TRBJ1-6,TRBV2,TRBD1,CASSDGQDTVLYNSPLHF,TGTGCCAGCAGTGATGGACAGGACACAGTCCTCTATAATTCACCCCTCCACTTT
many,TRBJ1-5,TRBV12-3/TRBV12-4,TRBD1,CASSPRDRGTNQPQHF,TGTGCCAGCAGTCCGCGGGACAGGGGAACGAATCAGCCCCAGCATTTT
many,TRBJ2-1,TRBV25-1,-,CASSESDLGAGSSYNEQFF,TGTGCCAGCAGTGAATCCGACCTAGGTGCGGGGAGCTCCTACAATGAGCAGTTCTTC
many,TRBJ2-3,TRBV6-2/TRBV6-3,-,CASRSAWDSTTDTQYF,TGTGCCAGCAGGTCCGCTTGGGACTCCACTACAGATACGCAGTATTTT
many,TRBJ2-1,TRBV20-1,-,CSAGRDSGNEQFF,TGCAGTGCCGGACGGGATTCTGGCAATGAGCAGTTCTTC
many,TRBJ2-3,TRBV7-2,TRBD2,CASGAGGYTDTQYF,TGTGCCAGCGGGGCGGGAGGGTACACAGATACGCAGTATTTT
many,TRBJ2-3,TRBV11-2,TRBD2,CASRFLPGTSYGTDTQYF,TGTGCCAGCAGGTTCCTTCCGGGGACTAGCTATGGCACAGATACGCAGTATTTT
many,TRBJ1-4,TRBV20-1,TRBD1,CSATGQEGNEKLFF,TGCAGTGCCACGGGACAGGAGGGGAATGAAAAACTGTTTTTT
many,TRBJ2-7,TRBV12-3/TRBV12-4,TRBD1,CASTAGTGSYEQYF,TGTGCCAGCACCGCGGGGACAGGCAGCTACGAGCAGTACTTC
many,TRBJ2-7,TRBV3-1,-,CASSQGAGQLSEQYF,TGTGCCAGCAGCCAAGGTGCCGGACAGTTATCCGAGCAGTACTTC
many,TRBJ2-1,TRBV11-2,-,CASSPTRLVRNEQFF,TGTGCCAGCAGCCCTACGCGGCTAGTGAGGAATGAGCAGTTCTTC
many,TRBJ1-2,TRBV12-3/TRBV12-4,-,CASSLGRKAYGYTF,TGTGCCAGCAGTCTTGGCCGTAAGGCCTATGGCTACACCTTC
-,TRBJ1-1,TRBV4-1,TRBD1,CASSQGMTGITEAFF,TGCGCCAGCAGCCAAGGTATGACAGGGATCACTGAAGCTTTCTTT
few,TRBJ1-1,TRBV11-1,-,CASSLVSNTEAFF,TGCGCCAGCAGCTTGGTATCGAACACTGAAGCTTTCTTT
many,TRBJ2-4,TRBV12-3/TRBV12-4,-,CASSLATRMDF,TGTGCCAGCAGTTTAGCGACACGGATGGACTTC
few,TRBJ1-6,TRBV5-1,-,CASSSAGQQNNSPLHF,TGCGCCAGCAGCTCCGCGGGGCAGCAGAATAATTCACCCCTCCACTTT
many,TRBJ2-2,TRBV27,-,CASTSRVGASWGTGELFF,TGTGCCAGCACCTCTAGGGTGGGGGCTAGCTGGGGCACCGGGGAGCTGTTTTTT
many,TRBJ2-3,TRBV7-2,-,CASSRLGFTDTQYF,TGTGCCAGCAGCCGCTTGGGATTCACAGATACGCAGTATTTT
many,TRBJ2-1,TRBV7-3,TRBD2,CASSFTRGDEQFF,TGTGCCAGCAGCTTCACACGGGGGGATGAGCAGTTCTTC
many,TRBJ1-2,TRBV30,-,CAWVPPAGYSYGYTF,TGTGCCTGGGTACCCCCGGCAGGCTACAGCTATGGCTACACCTTC
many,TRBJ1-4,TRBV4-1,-,CASSQVWGFNEKLFF,TGCGCCAGCAGCCAAGTATGGGGTTTTAATGAAAAACTGTTTTTT
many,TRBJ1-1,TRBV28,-,CASTAIRAGRAFF,TGTGCCAGCACCGCGATCCGGGCGGGTAGGGCTTTCTTT
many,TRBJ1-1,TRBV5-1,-,CASSLAGGRATEAFF,TGCGCCAGCAGCTTGGCCGGAGGGCGGGCCACTGAAGCTTTCTTT
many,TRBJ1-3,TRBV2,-,CASLGGSGNTIYF,TGTGCCAGCCTCGGGGGCTCTGGAAACACCATATATTTT
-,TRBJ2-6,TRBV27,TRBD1,CASMGTGVSGANVLTF,TGTGCCAGCATGGGGACAGGAGTCTCTGGGGCCAACGTCCTGACTTTC
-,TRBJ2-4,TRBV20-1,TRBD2,CSARETSGIKNIQYF,TGCAGTGCTAGAGAGACTAGCGGGATCAAAAACATTCAGTACTTC
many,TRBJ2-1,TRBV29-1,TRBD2,CSAAGTSGVNEQFF,TGCAGCGCTGCGGGGACTAGCGGTGTCAATGAGCAGTTCTTC
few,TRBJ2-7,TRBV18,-,CASSLRGGYEQYF,TGTGCCAGCTCGCTCCGAGGGGGCTACGAGCAGTACTTC
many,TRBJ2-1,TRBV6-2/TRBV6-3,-,CASSWSYRDNEQFF,TGTGCCAGCAGTTGGTCCTACAGGGACAATGAGCAGTTCTTC
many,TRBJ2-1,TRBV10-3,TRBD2,CAITDGLAGVKHEQFF,TGTGCCATCACGGACGGGCTAGCGGGAGTAAAACATGAGCAGTTCTTC
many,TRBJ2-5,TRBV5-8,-,CASSLEIRETQYF,TGTGCCAGCAGCTTGGAAATTCGAGAGACCCAGTACTTC
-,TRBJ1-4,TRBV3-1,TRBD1,CASSHGGQGGNEKLFF,TGTGCCAGCAGCCATGGAGGACAGGGAGGTAATGAAAAACTGTTTTTT
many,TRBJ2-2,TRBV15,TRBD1,CATSRNRKQGTGELFF,TGTGCCACCAGCAGAAACCGGAAACAGGGGACCGGGGAGCTGTTTTTT